This T cell receptor beta chain was observed in a study of cytotoxic CD8 clonotypes in ibrutinib-treated CLL. For the study at large: Enrolment comprised 10 to 11 relapsed/refractory and over 14 treatment-naive patients; roughly 17 were IGHV unmutated.

The ends lost 0 bases at V and 6 bases at J; junction bases unmatched: 5. CDR3 length: 14 amino acids. Per the germline V gene, CDR1 is SGDLS and CDR2 is YYNGEE. Assay used: immunoSEQ multiplex PCR; TCRdb lists only in-frame clones, some missing. The table shows 40,000 or so clones, with 55% to 75% occurring only once. This TCR came from a human donor with chronic lymphocytic leukemia. Sample: PBMCs, taken at disease progression, from a patient treated with ibrutinib. The gene calls are TRBV9 and TRBJ2-5; 7 positions agree with TRBD2. CDR3 loop: CASSVVPGGQTQYF. As DNA, the CDR3 is TGTGCCAGCAGCGTAGTCCCGGGGGGACAGACCCAGTACTTC.